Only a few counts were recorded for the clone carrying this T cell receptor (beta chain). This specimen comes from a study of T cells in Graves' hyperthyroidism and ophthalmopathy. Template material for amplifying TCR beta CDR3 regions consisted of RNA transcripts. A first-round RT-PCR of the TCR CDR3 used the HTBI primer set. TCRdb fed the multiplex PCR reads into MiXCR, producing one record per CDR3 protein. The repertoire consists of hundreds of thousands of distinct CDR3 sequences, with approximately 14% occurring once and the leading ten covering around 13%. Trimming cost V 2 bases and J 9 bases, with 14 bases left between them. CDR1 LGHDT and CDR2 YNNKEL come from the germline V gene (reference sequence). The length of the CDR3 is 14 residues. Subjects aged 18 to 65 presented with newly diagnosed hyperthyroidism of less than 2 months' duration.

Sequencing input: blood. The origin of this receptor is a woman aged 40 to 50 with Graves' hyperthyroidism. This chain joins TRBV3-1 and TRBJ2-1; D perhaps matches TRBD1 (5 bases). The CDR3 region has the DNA TGTGCCAGCAGCCAAACTCAGGGTACTCGTGAGCAGTTCTTC. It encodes CASSQTQGTREQFF.